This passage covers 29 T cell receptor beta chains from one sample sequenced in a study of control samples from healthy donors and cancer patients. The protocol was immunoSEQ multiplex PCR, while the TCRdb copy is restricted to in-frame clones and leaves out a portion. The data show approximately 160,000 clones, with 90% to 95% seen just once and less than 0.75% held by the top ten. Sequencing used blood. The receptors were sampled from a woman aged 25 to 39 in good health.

The CDR3 is CASGLGLAKNIQYF. The CDR3 DNA follows: TGTGCCAGCGGGTTGGGACTAGCCAAAAACATTCAGTACTTC. This rearrangement joins TRBV3-1 (or the pseudogene TRBV3-2) to TRBJ2-4; the D gene is possibly TRBD2 (6 bases). Trimming left V 8 bases short and J 0 bases short, with 11 bases between. The CDR3 consists of 14 residues. The germline V gene encodes CDR1 LGHDT and CDR2 YNNKEL (reference sequence).

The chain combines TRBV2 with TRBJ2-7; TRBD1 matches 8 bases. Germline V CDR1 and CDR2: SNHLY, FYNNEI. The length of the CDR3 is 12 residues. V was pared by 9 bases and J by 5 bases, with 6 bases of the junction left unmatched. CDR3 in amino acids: CARGQGSDEQYF. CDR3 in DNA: TGTGCCAGAGGACAGGGTTCAGACGAGCAGTACTTC.

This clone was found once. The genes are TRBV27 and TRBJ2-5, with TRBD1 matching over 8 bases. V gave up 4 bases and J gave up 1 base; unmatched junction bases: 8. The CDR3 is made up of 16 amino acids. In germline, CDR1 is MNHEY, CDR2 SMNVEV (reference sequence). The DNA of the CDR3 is TGTGCCAGCAGTTCCCTGCGACAGGGGCCCCAAGAGACCCAGTACTTC. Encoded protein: CASSSLRQGPQETQYF.

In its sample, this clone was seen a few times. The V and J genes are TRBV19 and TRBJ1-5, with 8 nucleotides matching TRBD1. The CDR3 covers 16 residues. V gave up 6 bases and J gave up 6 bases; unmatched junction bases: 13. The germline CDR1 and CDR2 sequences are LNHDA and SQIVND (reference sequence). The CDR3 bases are TGTGCCAGTAGATGGATAGACAGGGGTGGATCTCAGCCCCAGCATTTT. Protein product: CASRWIDRGGSQPQHF.

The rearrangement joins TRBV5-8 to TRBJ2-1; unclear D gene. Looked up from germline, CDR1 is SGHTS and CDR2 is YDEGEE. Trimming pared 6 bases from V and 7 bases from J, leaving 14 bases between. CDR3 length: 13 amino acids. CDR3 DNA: TGTGCCAGCACCGGACCTGCTCGGAATGAGCAGTTCTTC. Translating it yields CASTGPARNEQFF.

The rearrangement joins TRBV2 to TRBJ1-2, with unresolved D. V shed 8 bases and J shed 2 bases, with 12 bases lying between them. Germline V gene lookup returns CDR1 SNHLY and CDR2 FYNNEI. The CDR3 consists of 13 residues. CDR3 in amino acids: CASAGEANYGYTF. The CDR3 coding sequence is TGTGCCAGCGCCGGGGAAGCGAACTATGGCTACACCTTC.

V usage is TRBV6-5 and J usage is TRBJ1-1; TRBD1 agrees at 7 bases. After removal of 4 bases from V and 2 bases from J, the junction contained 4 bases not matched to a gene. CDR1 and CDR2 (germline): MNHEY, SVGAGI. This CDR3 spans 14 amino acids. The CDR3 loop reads CASSSRGHNTEAFF. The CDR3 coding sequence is TGTGCCAGCAGTTCGAGGGGGCACAACACTGAAGCTTTCTTT.

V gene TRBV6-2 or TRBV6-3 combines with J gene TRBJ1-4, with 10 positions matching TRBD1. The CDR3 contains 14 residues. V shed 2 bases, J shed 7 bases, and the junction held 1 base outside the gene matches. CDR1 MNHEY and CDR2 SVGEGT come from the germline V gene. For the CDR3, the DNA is TGTGCCAGCAGTTACGGGACAGGGGCTGAAAAACTGTTTTTT. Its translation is CASSYGTGAEKLFF.

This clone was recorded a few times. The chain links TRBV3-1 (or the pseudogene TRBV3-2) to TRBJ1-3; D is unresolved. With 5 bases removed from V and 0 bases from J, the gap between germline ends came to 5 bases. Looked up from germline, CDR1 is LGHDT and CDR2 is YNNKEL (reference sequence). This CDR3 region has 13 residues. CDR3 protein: CASSTHSGNTIYF. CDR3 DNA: TGTGCCAGCAGCACCCACTCTGGAAACACCATATATTTT.

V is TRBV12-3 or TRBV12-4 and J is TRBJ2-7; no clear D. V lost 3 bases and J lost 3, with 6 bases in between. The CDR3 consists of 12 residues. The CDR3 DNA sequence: TGTGCCAGCAGTTTTGACGGCTACGAGCAGTACTTC. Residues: CASSFDGYEQYF.

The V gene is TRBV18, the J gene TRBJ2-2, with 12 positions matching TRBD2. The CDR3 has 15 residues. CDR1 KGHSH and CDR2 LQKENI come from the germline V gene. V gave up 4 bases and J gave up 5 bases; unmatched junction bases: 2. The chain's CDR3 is CASSHGTSGTGELFF. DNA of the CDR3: TGTGCCAGCTCACATGGGACTAGCGGGACCGGGGAGCTGTTTTTT.

The CDR3: CASSQDTKDKAFF. The CDR3 DNA sequence: TGCGCCAGCAGCCAAGATACCAAGGATAAAGCTTTCTTT. This chain joins TRBV4-3 and TRBJ1-1; unclear D gene. The germline CDR1 and CDR2 sequences are LGHNA and YSLEER. Trimming shortened V by 0 bases and J by 9 bases, and 11 bases separated the two germline ends. This CDR3 comprises 13 residues.

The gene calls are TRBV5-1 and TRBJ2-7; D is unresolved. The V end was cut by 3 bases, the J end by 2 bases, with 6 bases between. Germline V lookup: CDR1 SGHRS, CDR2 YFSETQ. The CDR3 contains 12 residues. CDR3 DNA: TGCGCCAGCAGCTCTGGGGCCTACGAGCAGTACTTC. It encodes CASSSGAYEQYF.

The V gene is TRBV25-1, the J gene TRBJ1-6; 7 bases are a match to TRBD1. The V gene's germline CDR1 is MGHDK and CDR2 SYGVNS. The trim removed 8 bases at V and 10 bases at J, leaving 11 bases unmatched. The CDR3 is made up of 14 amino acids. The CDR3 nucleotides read TGTGCCAGCTCACGACAGGGTGGTAAATCACCCCTCCACTTT. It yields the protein CASSRQGGKSPLHF.

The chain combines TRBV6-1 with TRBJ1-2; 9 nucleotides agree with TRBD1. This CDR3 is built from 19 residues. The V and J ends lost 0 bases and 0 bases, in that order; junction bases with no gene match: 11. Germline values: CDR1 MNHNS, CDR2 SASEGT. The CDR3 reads CASSEALGTGIKANYGYTF. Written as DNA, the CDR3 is TGTGCCAGCAGTGAAGCGTTGGGGACAGGGATAAAGGCTAACTATGGCTACACCTTC.

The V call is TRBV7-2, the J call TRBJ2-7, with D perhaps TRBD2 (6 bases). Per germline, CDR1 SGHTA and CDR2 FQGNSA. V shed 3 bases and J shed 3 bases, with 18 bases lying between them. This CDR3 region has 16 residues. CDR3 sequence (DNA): TGTGCCAGCAGCTTGGGGGGAGCGGGCGCCGTCTACGAGCAGTACTTC. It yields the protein CASSLGGAGAVYEQYF.

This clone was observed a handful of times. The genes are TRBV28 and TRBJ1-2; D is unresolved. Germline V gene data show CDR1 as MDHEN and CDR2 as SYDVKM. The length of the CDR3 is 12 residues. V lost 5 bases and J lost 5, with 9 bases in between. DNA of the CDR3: TGTGCCAGCAGTCGGACCCGTTATGGCTACACCTTC. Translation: CASSRTRYGYTF.

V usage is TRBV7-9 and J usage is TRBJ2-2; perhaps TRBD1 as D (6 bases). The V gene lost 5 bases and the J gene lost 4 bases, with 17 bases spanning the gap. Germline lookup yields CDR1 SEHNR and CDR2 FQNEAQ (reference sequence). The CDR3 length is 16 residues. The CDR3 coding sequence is TGTGCCAGCAGCGACCAACCGGGACAAAGCACCGGGGAGCTGTTTTTT. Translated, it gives CASSDQPGQSTGELFF.

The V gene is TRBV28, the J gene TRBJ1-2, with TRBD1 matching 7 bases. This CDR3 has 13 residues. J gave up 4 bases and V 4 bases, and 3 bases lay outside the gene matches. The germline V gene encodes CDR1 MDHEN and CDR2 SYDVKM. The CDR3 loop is CASSSGTAYGYTF. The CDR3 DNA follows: TGTGCCAGCAGTTCCGGGACAGCCTATGGCTACACCTTC.

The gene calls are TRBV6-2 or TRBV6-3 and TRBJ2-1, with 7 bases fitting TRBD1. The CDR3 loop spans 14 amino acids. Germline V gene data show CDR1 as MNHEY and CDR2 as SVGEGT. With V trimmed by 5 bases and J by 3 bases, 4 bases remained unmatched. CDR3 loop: CASSEGAVYNEQFF. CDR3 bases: TGTGCCAGCAGTGAGGGGGCGGTCTACAATGAGCAGTTCTTC.

The CDR3, as DNA: TGTGCCAGCAGTGAATTGGTTACGGGGACGTATTCCGATGCAACTAATGAAAAACTGTTTTTT. Encoded protein: CASSELVTGTYSDATNEKLFF. The V call is TRBV2, the J call TRBJ1-4, with D possibly TRBD1 on 5 matching bases. Trimming took 2 bases from V and 0 from J, leaving 25 bases between them. Germline CDR1 SNHLY, CDR2 FYNNEI. This CDR3 is 21 amino acids long.

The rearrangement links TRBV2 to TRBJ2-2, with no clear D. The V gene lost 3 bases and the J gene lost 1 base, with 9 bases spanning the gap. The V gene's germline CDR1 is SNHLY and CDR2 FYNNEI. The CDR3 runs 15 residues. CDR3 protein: CASSDGRRNTGELFF. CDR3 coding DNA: TGTGCCAGCAGTGACGGAAGACGGAACACCGGGGAGCTGTTTTTT.

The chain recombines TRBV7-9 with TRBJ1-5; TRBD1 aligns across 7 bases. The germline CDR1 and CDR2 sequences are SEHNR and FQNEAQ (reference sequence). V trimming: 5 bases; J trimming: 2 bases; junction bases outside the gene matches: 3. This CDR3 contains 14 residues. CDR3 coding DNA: TGTGCCAGCAGCCGACAGGGAGGCAATCAGCCCCAGCATTTT. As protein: CASSRQGGNQPQHF.

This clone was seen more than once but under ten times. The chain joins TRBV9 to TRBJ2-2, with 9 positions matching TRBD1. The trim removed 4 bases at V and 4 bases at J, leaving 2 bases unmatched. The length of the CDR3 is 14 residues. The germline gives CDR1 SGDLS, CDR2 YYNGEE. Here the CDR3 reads CASSSTGGTGELFF. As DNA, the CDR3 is TGTGCCAGCAGCTCGACAGGGGGCACCGGGGAGCTGTTTTTT.

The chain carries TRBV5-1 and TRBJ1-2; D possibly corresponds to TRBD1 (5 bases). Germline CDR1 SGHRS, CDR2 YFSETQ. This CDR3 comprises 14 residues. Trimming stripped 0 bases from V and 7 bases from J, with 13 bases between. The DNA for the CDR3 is TGCGCCAGCAGCTTGGTTGGGGGAGCCGGTGGCTACACCTTC. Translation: CASSLVGGAGGYTF.

The chain's CDR3 is CASSQVLNSPLHF. DNA for the CDR3: TGCGCCAGCAGCCAAGTACTGAACTCACCCCTCCACTTT. This sequence joins TRBV4-1 and TRBJ1-6; D is uncertain. This CDR3 comprises 13 residues. CDR1 is MGHRA and CDR2 is YSYEKL in the germline V gene. The V and J ends lost 1 base and 10 bases respectively, with 8 bases between them.

DNA for the CDR3: TGTGCCAGCAGTTACCATAAAAACAGGGGAACAGATACGCAGTATTTT. Protein product: CASSYHKNRGTDTQYF. V is TRBV6-2 or TRBV6-3 and J is TRBJ2-3; 7 bases agree with TRBD1. The V gene's germline CDR1 is MNHEY and CDR2 SVGEGT. Trimming at V came to 2 bases and at J to 3 bases, leaving 8 bases not matched to a gene. The CDR3 spans 16 residues.

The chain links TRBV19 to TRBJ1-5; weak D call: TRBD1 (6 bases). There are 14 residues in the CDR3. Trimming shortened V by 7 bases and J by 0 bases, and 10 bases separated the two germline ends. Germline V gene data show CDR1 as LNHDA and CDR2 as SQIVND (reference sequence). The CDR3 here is CASTTGNSNQPQHF. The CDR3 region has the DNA TGTGCCAGTACAACAGGGAATAGCAATCAGCCCCAGCATTTT.

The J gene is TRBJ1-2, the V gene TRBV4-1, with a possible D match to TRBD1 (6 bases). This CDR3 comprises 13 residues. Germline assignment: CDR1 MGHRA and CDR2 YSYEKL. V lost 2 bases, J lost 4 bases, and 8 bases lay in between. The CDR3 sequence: CASSQPDSYGYTF. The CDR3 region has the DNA TGCGCCAGCAGCCAACCGGACAGCTATGGCTACACCTTC.